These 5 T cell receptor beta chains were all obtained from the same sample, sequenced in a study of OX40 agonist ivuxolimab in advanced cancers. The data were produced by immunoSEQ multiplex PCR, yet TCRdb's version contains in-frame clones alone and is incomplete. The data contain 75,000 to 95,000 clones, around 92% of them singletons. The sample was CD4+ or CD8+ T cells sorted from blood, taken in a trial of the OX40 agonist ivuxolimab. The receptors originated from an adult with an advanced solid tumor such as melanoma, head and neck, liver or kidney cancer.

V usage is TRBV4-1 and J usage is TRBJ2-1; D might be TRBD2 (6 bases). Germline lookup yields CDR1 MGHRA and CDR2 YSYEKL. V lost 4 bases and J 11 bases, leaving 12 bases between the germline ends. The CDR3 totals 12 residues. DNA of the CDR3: TGCGCCAGCAGCCCCACCGGAGGGAAGCAGTTCTTC. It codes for CASSPTGGKQFF.

In DNA form, the CDR3 reads TGTGCCAGCAGCCGACAATTGATGGACACCGGGGAGCTGTTTTTT. This gives the protein CASSRQLMDTGELFF. This chain joins TRBV6-1 and TRBJ2-2; D unresolved. V lost 6 bases to trimming and J lost 3 bases, with 14 bases between them. Germline values: CDR1 MNHNS, CDR2 SASEGT. This CDR3 is 15 amino acids long.

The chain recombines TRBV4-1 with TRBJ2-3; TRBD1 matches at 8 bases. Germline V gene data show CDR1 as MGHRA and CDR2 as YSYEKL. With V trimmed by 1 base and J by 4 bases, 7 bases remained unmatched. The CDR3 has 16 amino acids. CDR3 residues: CASSQARGQASDTQYF. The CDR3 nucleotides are TGCGCCAGCAGCCAAGCGCGGGGACAGGCCTCAGATACGCAGTATTTT.

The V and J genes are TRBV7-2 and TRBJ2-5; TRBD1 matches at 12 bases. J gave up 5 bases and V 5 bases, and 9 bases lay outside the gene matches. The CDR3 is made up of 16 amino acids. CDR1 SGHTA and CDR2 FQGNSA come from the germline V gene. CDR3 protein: CASSPSGTGGEETQYF. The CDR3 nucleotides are TGTGCCAGCAGCCCGTCCGGGACAGGGGGCGAGGAGACCCAGTACTTC. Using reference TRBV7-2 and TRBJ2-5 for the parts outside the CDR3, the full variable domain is GAGVSQSPSNKVTEKGKDVELRCDPISGHTALYWYRQSLGQGLEFLIYFQGNSAPDKSGLPSDRFSAERTGGSVSTLTIQRTQQEDSAVYLCASSPSGTGGEETQYFGPGTRLLVL.

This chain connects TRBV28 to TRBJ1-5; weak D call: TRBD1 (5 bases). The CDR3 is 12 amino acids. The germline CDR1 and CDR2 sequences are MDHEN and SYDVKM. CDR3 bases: TGTGGACTGGGGGGGGGCAATCAGCCCCAGCATTTT. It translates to CGLGGGNQPQHF.